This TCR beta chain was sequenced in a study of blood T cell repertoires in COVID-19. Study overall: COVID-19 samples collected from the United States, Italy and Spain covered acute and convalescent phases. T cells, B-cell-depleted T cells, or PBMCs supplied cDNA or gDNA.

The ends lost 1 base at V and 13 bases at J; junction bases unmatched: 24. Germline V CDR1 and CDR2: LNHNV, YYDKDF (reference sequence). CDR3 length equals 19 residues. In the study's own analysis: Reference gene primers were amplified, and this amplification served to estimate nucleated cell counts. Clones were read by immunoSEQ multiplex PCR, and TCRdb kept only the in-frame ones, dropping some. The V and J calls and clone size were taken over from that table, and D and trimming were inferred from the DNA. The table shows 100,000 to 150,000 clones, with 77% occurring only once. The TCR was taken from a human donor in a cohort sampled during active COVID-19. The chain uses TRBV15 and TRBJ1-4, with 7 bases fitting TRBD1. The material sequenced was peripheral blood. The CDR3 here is CATSRGETGTEIQNEGLFF. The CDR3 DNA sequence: TGTGCCACCAGCAGAGGGGAGACGGGGACAGAGATTCAAAACGAGGGACTGTTTTTT.